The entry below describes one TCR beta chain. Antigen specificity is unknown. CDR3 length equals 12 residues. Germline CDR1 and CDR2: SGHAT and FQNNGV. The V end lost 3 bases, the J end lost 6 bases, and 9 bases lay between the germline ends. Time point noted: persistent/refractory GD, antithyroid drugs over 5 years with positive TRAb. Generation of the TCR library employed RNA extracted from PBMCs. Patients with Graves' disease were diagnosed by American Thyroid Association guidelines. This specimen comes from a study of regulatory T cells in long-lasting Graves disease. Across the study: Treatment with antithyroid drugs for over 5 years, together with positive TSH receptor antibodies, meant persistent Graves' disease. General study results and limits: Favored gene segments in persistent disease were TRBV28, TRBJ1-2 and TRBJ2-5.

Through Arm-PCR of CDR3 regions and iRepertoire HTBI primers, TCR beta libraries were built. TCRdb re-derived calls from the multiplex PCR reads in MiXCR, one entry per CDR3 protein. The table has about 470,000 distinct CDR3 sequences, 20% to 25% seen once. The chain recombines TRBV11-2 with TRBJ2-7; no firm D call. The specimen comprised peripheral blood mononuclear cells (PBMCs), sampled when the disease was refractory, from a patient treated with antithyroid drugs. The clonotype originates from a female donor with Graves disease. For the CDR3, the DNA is TGTGCCAGCAGCTTGAATGGGGTCGAGCAGTACTTC. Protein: CASSLNGVEQYF.